The 11 T cell receptor beta chains presented below share a single source sample, sequenced in a study of naive and memory T cell subsets. Both TRBC1 and TRBC2 were covered by a beta constant-region primer of two equimolar oligonucleotides. TCRdb analysed the UMI-ligation and nested PCR reads with MiXCR anew, one entry per CDR3 protein. The sample holds 25,000 to 30,000 distinct CDR3 sequences, about 10% seen once. Sequences were obtained from effector memory CD4+ T cells from blood. Subset reported: effector memory, CD45RA- CD27-. The receptors shown here come from a human donor in good health.

Many counts were recorded for this clonotype. V and J are TRBV12-3 or TRBV12-4 and TRBJ1-6, with TRBD1 as a possible D gene (5 bases). The CDR3 extends over 17 amino acids. Trimming pared 2 bases from V and 0 bases from J, leaving 11 bases between. The CDR3 loop reads CASSLLGASSYNSPLHF. CDR3 DNA sequence: TGTGCCAGCAGTTTACTCGGGGCCAGCTCCTATAATTCACCCCTCCACTTT.

The V and J genes are TRBV27 and TRBJ1-1, with 8 bases aligning to TRBD1. The CDR3 has 13 amino acids. The V gene end was trimmed by 5 bases and the J gene end by 6 bases; junction bases not matched to a gene: 5. Germline V gene lookup returns CDR1 MNHEY and CDR2 SMNVEV (reference sequence). For the CDR3, the DNA is TGTGCCAGCAGTACTCGACAGGGGCCTGAAGCTTTCTTT. Residues: CASSTRQGPEAFF.

The chain links TRBV19 to TRBJ2-1; TRBD1 agrees at 10 bases. The CDR3 is made up of 16 amino acids. The germline CDR1 and CDR2 sequences are LNHDA and SQIVND (reference sequence). J was trimmed by 7 bases and V by 6 bases; bases with no gene match: 12. In DNA form, the CDR3 reads TGTGCCAGTAGAAATCCCGGGACAGGGGTTGGGAATGAGCAGTTCTTC. It specifies CASRNPGTGVGNEQFF.

This clonotype was counted between two and nine times. The V gene is TRBV5-1, the J gene TRBJ1-1; 9 nucleotides align to TRBD1. CDR1 is SGHRS, CDR2 YFSETQ, per germline. J was trimmed by 6 bases and V by 3 bases; bases with no gene match: 6. The CDR3 covers 14 residues. CDR3 amino acids: CASSYRGRQPEAFF. CDR3 bases: TGCGCCAGCAGCTACAGGGGGCGCCAACCTGAAGCTTTCTTT.

This clonotype was observed at least ten times. The CDR3 region is CASSLGTGFQETQYF. The CDR3 coding sequence is TGTGCCAGCAGTTTAGGGACAGGGTTCCAAGAGACCCAGTACTTC. This chain links TRBV12-3 or TRBV12-4 with TRBJ2-5; 8 positions match TRBD1. V was pared by 1 base and J by 1 base, with 2 bases of the junction left unmatched. The CDR3 covers 15 residues.

This chain uses TRBV10-3 with TRBJ2-2, with no clear D. Trimming removed 10 bases at V and 3 bases at J, with 12 bases between. Germline V lookup: CDR1 ENHRY, CDR2 SYGVKD. The CDR3 is 13 amino acids. Here the CDR3 reads CATSGVYTGELFF. The CDR3 DNA reads TGTGCCACGTCCGGAGTATACACCGGGGAGCTGTTTTTT.

V and J are TRBV12-3 or TRBV12-4 and TRBJ2-3, with TRBD2 matching 13 bases. CDR3 size: 17 residues. The J segment lost 1 base and the V segment lost 3 bases, leaving 4 bases of the junction unmatched. In nucleotides, the CDR3 is TGTGCCAGCAGTTTCGGGACTAGCGGGATAGGCACAGATACGCAGTATTTT. Its translation: CASSFGTSGIGTDTQYF.

There are a few counts of this clonotype. V is TRBV30 and J is TRBJ1-1, with D perhaps TRBD1 (5 bases). The germline V and J ends were trimmed by 3 bases and 3 bases, with 11 bases remaining between them. CDR1 is GTSNPN, CDR2 SVGIG, per germline (reference sequence). The CDR3 extends over 13 amino acids. The DNA for the CDR3 is TGTGCCTGGAGGGGACTCAGATACACTGAAGCTTTCTTT. Protein sequence: CAWRGLRYTEAFF.

The CDR3 region is CSVGSGNSNEQFF. CDR3 DNA: TGCAGCGTTGGAAGCGGGAATAGCAATGAGCAGTTCTTC. This sequence joins TRBV29-1 and TRBJ2-1, with 7 bases matching TRBD2. Germline CDR1 is SQVTM and CDR2 is ANQGSEA. The V segment lost 4 bases and the J segment 6 bases; nucleotides outside the gene matches: 6. The CDR3 covers 13 residues.

The chain has TRBV7-9 and TRBJ1-1, with 7 bases matching TRBD1. The germline CDR1 and CDR2 sequences are SEHNR and FQNEAQ (reference sequence). After removal of 0 bases from V and 3 bases from J, the junction contained 4 bases not matched to a gene. The CDR3 runs 15 residues. CDR3 region: CASSLAGGLHTEAFF. The DNA of the CDR3 is TGTGCCAGCAGCTTAGCAGGGGGCCTTCACACTGAAGCTTTCTTT.

Many counts were recorded for this clonotype. V usage is TRBV7-8 and J usage is TRBJ2-7; 11 bases map to TRBD2. This CDR3 spans 14 amino acids. CDR1 SGHVS and CDR2 FQNEAQ come from the germline V gene. V lost 2 bases and J lost 3; bases outside the gene matches: 0. The CDR3 DNA reads TGTGCCAGCAGCTTAACTAGCGGGAGCTACGAGCAGTACTTC. It codes for CASSLTSGSYEQYF.